A single sample is the source of the 17 T cell receptor beta chains below, sequenced in a study of blood T cell repertoires in COVID-19 (dated by TCRdb to 2018 to 2020). The method was the immunoSEQ multiplex PCR assay. Here the immuneACCESS table is served through TCRdb, limited to in-frame sequences with V and J called. Missing clones are a known gap in these copies; in checked studies unresolved V genes cover under half, and the rest lacks a known reason. The sample has 95,000 to 110,000 clones on record, just under 85% of them singletons. 3.3% of the sample comes from the top ten. The material sequenced was peripheral blood. The receptors were sampled from a woman at least 80 years old with active or convalescent COVID-19.

Details on this clone: Germline and junction disagree at one end, which may indicate a read error. Here the CDR3 reads CASSFGSSFNEKLFF. The CDR3 DNA follows: TGTGCTAGCAGCTTTGGCTCGTCCTTTAATGAAAAACTGTTTTTT. This chain joins TRBV7-7 and TRBJ1-4; D is unclear. The CDR3 sequence is 15 residues long. Germline CDR1 is SSHAT and CDR2 is FNYEAQ (reference sequence).

V usage is TRBV4-3 and J usage is TRBJ2-2; 12 bases align to TRBD2. Germline V gives CDR1 LGHNA, CDR2 YSLEER. V lost 3 bases and J lost 1; bases outside the gene matches: 6. The CDR3 is 18 amino acids. CDR3 nucleotide sequence: TGCGCCAGCAGCCAGGAACCGGGACTAGCGGGGAACACCGGGGAGCTGTTTTTT. It is translated as CASSQEPGLAGNTGELFF.

This rearrangement joins TRBV24-1 to TRBJ1-1; possibly TRBD1 for D (6 bases). CDR1 KGHDR and CDR2 SFDVKD come from the germline V gene. This CDR3 contains 14 residues. Trimming left V 6 bases short and J 11 bases short, with 21 bases between. CDR3 coding DNA: TGTGCCACCAGTTCTGGTTCGACAGGCCGAAAGGCTTTCTTT. This codes for CATSSGSTGRKAFF.

This clone was seen once. This chain uses TRBV5-1 with TRBJ1-2; 9 bases map to TRBD1. The length of the CDR3 is 16 residues. Unmatched junction bases numbered 13, after V lost 0 bases and J lost 10 bases. Germline CDR1 is SGHRS and CDR2 is YFSETQ. This CDR3 reads CASSLGDRAGKEPYTF. The DNA of the CDR3 is TGCGCCAGCAGCTTGGGGGACAGGGCGGGCAAAGAACCCTACACCTTC.

The CDR3 protein is CASSLESGAPTDTQYF. The CDR3 DNA reads as TGTGCCAGCAGCTTAGAAAGCGGGGCCCCCACAGATACGCAGTATTTT. The J gene is TRBJ2-3, the V gene TRBV11-3; 7 positions match TRBD2. Germline V gene data show CDR1 as SGHNT and CDR2 as YENEEA. This CDR3 spans 16 amino acids. The trim removed 0 bases at V and 2 bases at J, leaving 5 bases unmatched. The full variable domain, its missing parts supplied by reference TRBV11-3 and TRBJ2-3, is EAGVVQSPRYKIIEKKQPVAFWCNPISGHNTLYWYLQNLGQGPELLIRYENEEAVDDSQLPKDRFSAERLKGVDSTLKIQPAELGDSAVYLCASSLESGAPTDTQYFGPGTRLTVL.

This chain joins TRBV19 and TRBJ1-2, with a weak D call TRBD1 (6 bases). V lost 7 bases and J 0 bases, leaving 18 bases between the germline ends. Germline V gene lookup returns CDR1 LNHDA and CDR2 SQIVND (reference sequence). The CDR3 is 16 amino acids. The CDR3 loop reads CASIAGTTKTNYGYTF. CDR3 in DNA: TGTGCCAGTATCGCCGGGACAACTAAAACTAACTATGGCTACACCTTC. The variable domain in full, completed from reference TRBV19 and TRBJ1-2, reads DGGITQSPKYLFRKEGQNVTLSCEQNLNHDAMYWYRQDPGQGLRLIYYSQIVNDFQKGDIAEGYSVSREKKESFPLTVTSAQKNPTAFYLCASIAGTTKTNYGYTFGSGTRLTVV.

The chain joins TRBV28 to TRBJ1-2; D possibly corresponds to TRBD1 (5 bases). Germline V gene data show CDR1 as MDHEN and CDR2 as SYDVKM. The CDR3 sequence is 14 residues long. V was clipped by 5 bases and J by 1 base, with 11 bases between them. Here the CDR3 DNA reads TGTGCCAGCAGTGATACAGGCCTTAACTATGGCTACACCTTC. This codes for CASSDTGLNYGYTF.

The V gene is TRBV6-2 or TRBV6-3, the J gene TRBJ2-2, with D unclear. The CDR3 has 14 amino acids. The V gene lost 0 bases and the J gene lost 5 bases, with 7 bases spanning the gap. Germline lookup yields CDR1 MNHEY and CDR2 SVGEGT. This chain's CDR3 is CASSYSIGTGELFF. In nucleotides, the CDR3 is TGTGCCAGCAGTTACTCGATCGGTACCGGGGAGCTGTTTTTT.

This clone has just one count. The rearrangement uses TRBV28 and TRBJ1-5; D gene ambiguous. The V and J ends lost 3 bases and 3 bases respectively, with 6 bases between them. Germline-derived CDR1 and CDR2 are MDHEN and SYDVKM. CDR3 size: 13 residues. The CDR3, as DNA: TGTGCCAGCAGTTTTTCCGTCAATCAGCCCCAGCATTTT. It encodes CASSFSVNQPQHF.

The CDR3 DNA reads as TGTGCCAGAAGCATGTCCGGGACTAGAGAGTCCGAGCAGTACTTC. This translates into CARSMSGTRESEQYF. V gene TRBV5-3 combines with J gene TRBJ2-7; 8 nucleotides agree with TRBD2. TRBV5-3 is an ORF for which the function is uncertain. This CDR3 is built from 15 residues. Trimming took 4 bases from V and 6 from J; bases not matched to a gene: 12.

The chain uses TRBV19 and TRBJ2-3, with TRBD1 matching over 12 bases. V was clipped by 5 bases and J by 6 bases; unmatched bases: 9. The CDR3 is 16 residues long. Germline V gene lookup returns CDR1 LNHDA and CDR2 SQIVND (reference sequence). The CDR3: CASSFVPGQGADTQYF. In nucleotides, the CDR3 is TGTGCCAGTAGTTTTGTTCCGGGACAGGGGGCCGATACGCAGTATTTT.

The chain carries TRBV7-2 and TRBJ2-5; 11 positions match TRBD2. CDR1 and CDR2 (germline): SGHTA, FQGNSA. Trimming at V came to 4 bases and at J to 5 bases, leaving 6 bases not matched to a gene. The CDR3 sequence is 15 residues long. CDR3 nucleotide sequence: TGTGCCAGCAGCTCGACTAGCGGGGTCTGGGAGACCCAGTACTTC. Translating gives CASSSTSGVWETQYF. The complete variable domain, with remaining parts taken from reference TRBV7-2 and TRBJ2-5, reads GAGVSQSPSNKVTEKGKDVELRCDPISGHTALYWYRQSLGQGLEFLIYFQGNSAPDKSGLPSDRFSAERTGGSVSTLTIQRTQQEDSAVYLCASSSTSGVWETQYFGPGTRLLVL.

The genes are TRBV28 and TRBJ1-1, with TRBD1 identical over 7 bases. The J segment lost 10 bases and the V segment lost 2 bases, leaving 7 bases of the junction unmatched. The CDR3 sequence is 13 residues long. In germline, CDR1 is MDHEN, CDR2 SYDVKM. CDR3 sequence reads: CASSLQYRTGAFF. The CDR3 bases are TGTGCCAGCAGTTTACAATATCGGACAGGAGCTTTCTTT.

The V and J genes are TRBV14 and TRBJ2-1; 11 positions agree with TRBD2. This CDR3 has 17 amino acids. Looked up from germline, CDR1 is SGHDN and CDR2 is FVKESK. V was pared by 2 bases and J by 3 bases, with 6 bases of the junction left unmatched. The CDR3 loop is CASSQQGLADLYNEQFF. The DNA of the CDR3 is TGTGCCAGCAGCCAACAGGGACTAGCGGATCTCTACAATGAGCAGTTCTTC.

CDR3 in DNA: TGCGCCAGCAGCCAAATGTCCGGGGGACGACAGCCCCAGCATTTT. It is translated as CASSQMSGGRQPQHF. The V and J genes are TRBV4-1 and TRBJ1-5, with TRBD1 as a possible D gene (5 bases). V gave up 2 bases and J gave up 7 bases, with 15 bases separating them. The germline gives CDR1 MGHRA, CDR2 YSYEKL. The CDR3 sequence is 15 residues long.

The CDR3 nucleotides are TGTGCCAGCAGTCCCAGACAGGGGGCTTACGAGCAGTACTTC. Translating it yields CASSPRQGAYEQYF. The chain is built from TRBV6-2 or TRBV6-3 and TRBJ2-7, with 10 nucleotides matching TRBD1. The CDR3 totals 14 residues. Germline values: CDR1 MNHEY, CDR2 SVGEGT. The trim removed 5 bases at V and 4 bases at J, leaving 5 bases unmatched.

This chain connects TRBV4-1 to TRBJ1-5; D not certain. From germline, CDR1 is MGHRA and CDR2 YSYEKL. This CDR3 is built from 15 residues. Trimming pared 0 bases from V and 4 bases from J, leaving 10 bases between. DNA for the CDR3: TGCGCCAGCAGCCAAGAGGGGAGTGGAAATCAGCCCCAGCATTTT. This gives the protein CASSQEGSGNQPQHF.